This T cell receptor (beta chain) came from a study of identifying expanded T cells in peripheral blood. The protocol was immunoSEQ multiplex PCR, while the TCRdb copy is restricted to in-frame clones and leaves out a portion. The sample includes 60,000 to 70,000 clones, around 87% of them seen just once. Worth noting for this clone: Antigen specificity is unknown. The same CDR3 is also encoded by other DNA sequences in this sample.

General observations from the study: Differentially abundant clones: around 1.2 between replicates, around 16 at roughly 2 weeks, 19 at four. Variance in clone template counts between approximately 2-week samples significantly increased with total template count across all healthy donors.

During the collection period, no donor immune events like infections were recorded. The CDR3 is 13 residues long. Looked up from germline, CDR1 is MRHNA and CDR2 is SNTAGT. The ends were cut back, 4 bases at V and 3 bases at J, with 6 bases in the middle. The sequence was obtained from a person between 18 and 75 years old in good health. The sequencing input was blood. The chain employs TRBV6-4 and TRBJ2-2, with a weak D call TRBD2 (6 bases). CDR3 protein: CASSAGDTGELFF. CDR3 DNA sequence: TGTGCCAGCAGTGCGGGAGACACCGGGGAGCTGTTTTTT.